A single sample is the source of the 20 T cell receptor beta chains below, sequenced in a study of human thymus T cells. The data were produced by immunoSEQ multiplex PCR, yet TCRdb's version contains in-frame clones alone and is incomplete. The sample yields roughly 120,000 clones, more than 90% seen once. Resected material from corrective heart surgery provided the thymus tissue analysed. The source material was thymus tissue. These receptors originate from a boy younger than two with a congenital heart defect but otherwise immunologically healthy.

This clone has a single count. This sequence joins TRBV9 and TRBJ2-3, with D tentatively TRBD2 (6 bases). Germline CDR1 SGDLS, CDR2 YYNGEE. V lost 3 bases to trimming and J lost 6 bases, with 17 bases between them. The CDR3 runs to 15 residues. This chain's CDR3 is CASSGSGVLGDTQYF. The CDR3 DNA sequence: TGTGCCAGCAGCGGTTCGGGGGTCCTCGGGGATACGCAGTATTTT.

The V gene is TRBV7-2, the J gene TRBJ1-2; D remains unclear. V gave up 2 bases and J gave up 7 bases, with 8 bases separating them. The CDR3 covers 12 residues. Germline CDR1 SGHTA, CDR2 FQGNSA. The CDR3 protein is CASSLWLFGYTF. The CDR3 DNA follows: TGTGCCAGCAGCTTATGGCTCTTTGGCTACACCTTC.

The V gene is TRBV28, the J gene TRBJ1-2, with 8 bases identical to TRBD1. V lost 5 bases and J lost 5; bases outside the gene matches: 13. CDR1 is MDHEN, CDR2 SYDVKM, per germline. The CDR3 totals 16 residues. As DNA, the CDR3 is TGTGCCAGCAGTCTAAGTGGGGACAGGAGAATATATGGCTACACCTTC. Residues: CASSLSGDRRIYGYTF.

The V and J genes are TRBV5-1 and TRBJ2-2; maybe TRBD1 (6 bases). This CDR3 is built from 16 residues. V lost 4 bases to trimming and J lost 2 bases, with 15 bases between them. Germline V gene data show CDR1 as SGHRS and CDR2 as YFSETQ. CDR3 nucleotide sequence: TGCGCCAGCAGCCTGCCTACAGGGAATAACACCGGGGAGCTGTTTTTT. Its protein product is CASSLPTGNNTGELFF.

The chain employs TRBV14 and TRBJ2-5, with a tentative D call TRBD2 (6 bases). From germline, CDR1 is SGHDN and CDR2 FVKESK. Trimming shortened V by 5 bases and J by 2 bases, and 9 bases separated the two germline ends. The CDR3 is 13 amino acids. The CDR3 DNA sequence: TGTGCCAGCAGCTTGCTAGCGCAAGAGACCCAGTACTTC. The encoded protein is CASSLLAQETQYF.

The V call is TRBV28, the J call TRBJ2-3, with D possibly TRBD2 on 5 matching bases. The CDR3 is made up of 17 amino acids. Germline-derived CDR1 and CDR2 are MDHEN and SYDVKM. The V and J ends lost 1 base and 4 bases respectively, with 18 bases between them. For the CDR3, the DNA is TGTGCCAGCAGTTTATTACCACTAGACGACACACCAGATACGCAGTATTTT. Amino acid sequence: CASSLLPLDDTPDTQYF.

CDR3 DNA: TGTGCCAGTAGTAAGACGGGCTCCTACAATGAGCAGTTCTTC. Translated, it gives CASSKTGSYNEQFF. The chain employs TRBV19 and TRBJ2-1; D unresolved. Germline V CDR1 and CDR2: LNHDA, SQIVND (reference sequence). The CDR3 covers 14 residues. The V end lost 4 bases, the J end lost 0 bases, and 7 bases lay between the germline ends. Combining the CDR3 with reference TRBV19 and TRBJ2-1 gives the whole variable domain DGGITQSPKYLFRKEGQNVTLSCEQNLNHDAMYWYRQDPGQGLRLIYYSQIVNDFQKGDIAEGYSVSREKKESFPLTVTSAQKNPTAFYLCASSKTGSYNEQFFGPGTRLTVL.

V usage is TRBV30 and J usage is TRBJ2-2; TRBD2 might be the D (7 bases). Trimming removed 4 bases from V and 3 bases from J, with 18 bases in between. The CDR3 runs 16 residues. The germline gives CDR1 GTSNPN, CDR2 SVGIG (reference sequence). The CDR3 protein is CAWKDVGGGDTGELFF. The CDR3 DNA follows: TGTGCCTGGAAGGATGTAGGGGGAGGGGACACCGGGGAGCTGTTTTTT.

CDR3 in amino acids: CASSLDGPPNTEAFF. CDR3 sequence (DNA): TGCGCCAGCAGCTTGGATGGGCCCCCGAACACTGAAGCTTTCTTT. The chain combines TRBV5-1 with TRBJ1-1, with no clear D. V lost 0 bases and J lost 1, with 10 bases in between. The CDR3 runs to 15 residues. Germline CDR1 and CDR2: SGHRS and YFSETQ.

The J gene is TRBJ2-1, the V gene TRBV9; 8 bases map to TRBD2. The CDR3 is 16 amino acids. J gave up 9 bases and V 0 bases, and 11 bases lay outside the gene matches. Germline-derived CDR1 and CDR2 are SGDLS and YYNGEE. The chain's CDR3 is CASSVEGLVLLGEQFF. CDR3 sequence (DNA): TGTGCCAGCAGCGTAGAGGGACTAGTCCTTTTAGGTGAGCAGTTCTTC.

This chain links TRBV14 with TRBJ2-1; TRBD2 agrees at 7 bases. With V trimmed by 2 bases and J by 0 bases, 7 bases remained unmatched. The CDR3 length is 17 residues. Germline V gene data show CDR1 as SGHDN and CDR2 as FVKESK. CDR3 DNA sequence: TGTGCCAGCAGCCAAATAGGGCGGGGGAGCTCCTACAATGAGCAGTTCTTC. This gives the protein CASSQIGRGSSYNEQFF.

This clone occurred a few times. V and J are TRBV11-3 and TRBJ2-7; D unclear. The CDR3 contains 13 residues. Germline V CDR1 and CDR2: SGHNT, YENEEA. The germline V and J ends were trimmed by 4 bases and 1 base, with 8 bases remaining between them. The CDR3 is CASSSTASYEQYF. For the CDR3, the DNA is TGTGCCAGCAGCTCTACAGCGTCCTACGAGCAGTACTTC.

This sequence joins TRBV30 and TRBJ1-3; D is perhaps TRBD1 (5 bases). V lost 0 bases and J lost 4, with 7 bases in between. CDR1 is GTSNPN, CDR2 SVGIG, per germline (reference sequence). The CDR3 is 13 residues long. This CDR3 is CAWSVGHGNTIYF. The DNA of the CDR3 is TGTGCCTGGAGTGTAGGACACGGAAACACCATATATTTT.

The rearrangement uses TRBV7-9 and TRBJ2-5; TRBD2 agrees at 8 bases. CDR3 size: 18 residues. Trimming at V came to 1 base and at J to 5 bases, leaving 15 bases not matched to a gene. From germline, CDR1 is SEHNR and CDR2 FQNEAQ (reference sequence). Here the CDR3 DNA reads TGTGCCAGCAGCTTAGGACGGGCGTCGCTAGCGGGCTGGGAGACCCAGTACTTC. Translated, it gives CASSLGRASLAGWETQYF.

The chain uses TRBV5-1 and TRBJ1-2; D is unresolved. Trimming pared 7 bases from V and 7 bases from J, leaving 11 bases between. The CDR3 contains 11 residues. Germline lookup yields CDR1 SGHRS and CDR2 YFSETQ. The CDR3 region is CASLRALGYTF. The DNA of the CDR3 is TGCGCCAGCTTGAGGGCCCTTGGCTACACCTTC.

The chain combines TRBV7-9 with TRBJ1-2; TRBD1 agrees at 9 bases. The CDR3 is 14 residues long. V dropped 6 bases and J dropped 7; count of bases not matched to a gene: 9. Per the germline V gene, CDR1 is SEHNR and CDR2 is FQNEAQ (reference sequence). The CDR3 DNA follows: TGTGCCAGCAGGCGGACAGGGGCGCGGCCTGGCTACACCTTC. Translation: CASRRTGARPGYTF.

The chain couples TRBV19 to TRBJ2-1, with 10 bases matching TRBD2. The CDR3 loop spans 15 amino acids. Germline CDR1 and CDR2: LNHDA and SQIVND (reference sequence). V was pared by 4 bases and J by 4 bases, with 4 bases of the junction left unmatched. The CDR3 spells CASSRSGGAYNEQFF. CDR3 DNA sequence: TGTGCCAGTAGTAGGAGCGGGGGGGCTTACAATGAGCAGTTCTTC.

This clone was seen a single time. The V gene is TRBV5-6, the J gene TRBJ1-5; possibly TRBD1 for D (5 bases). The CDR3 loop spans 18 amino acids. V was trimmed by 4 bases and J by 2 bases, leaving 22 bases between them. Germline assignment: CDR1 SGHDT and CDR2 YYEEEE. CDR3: CASSPWKGREEGNQPQHF. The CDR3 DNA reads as TGTGCCAGCAGCCCCTGGAAGGGCAGGGAGGAAGGCAATCAGCCCCAGCATTTT.

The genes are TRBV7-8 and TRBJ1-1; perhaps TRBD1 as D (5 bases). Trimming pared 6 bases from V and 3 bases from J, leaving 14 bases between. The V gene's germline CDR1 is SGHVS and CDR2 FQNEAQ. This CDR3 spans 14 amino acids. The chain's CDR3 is CASSIGGVYTEAFF. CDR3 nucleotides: TGTGCCAGCAGTATTGGGGGGGTTTACACTGAAGCTTTCTTT. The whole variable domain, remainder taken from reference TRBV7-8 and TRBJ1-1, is GAGVSQSPRYKVAKRGQDVALRCDPISGHVSLFWYQQALGQGPEFLTYFQNEAQLDKSGLPSDRFFAERPEGSVSTLKIQRTQQEDSAVYLCASSIGGVYTEAFFGQGTRLTVV.

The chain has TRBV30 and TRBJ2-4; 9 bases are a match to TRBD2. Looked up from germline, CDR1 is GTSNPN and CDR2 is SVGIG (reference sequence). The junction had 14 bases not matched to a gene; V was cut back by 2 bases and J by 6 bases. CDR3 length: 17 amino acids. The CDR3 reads CAWSSLAGSHKGNIQYF. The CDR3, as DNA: TGTGCCTGGAGTTCCCTAGCGGGGTCCCACAAGGGAAACATTCAGTACTTC.